Sequencing of this TCR beta chain was carried out in a study of blood T cell repertoires in COVID-19. Study summary: T cells, B-cell-depleted T cells, or PBMCs supplied cDNA or gDNA.

In the study's own analysis: Using reference gene primer amplification, nucleated cell counts were estimated. Produced via immunoSEQ multiplex PCR; TCRdb's table is partial and in-frame only. D and trimming come from the DNA, and the V and J calls and clone size come from that table. Found here are roughly 130,000 clones, 90% of them singletons; the top ten hold under 4.5%. The CDR3 runs to 14 residues. CDR1 and CDR2 from the germline V gene are KGHSH and LQKENI. Trimming shortened V by 3 bases and J by 4 bases, and 10 bases separated the two germline ends. The sample consisted of peripheral blood. The V call is TRBV18, the J call TRBJ1-5, with a weak D call TRBD1 (6 bases). The source is a man aged 50 to 59 with active COVID-19. The CDR3 loop reads CASSPGQSNQPQHF. The CDR3 DNA is TGTGCCAGCTCACCCGGACAGTCAAATCAGCCCCAGCATTTT.